These 12 T cell receptor beta chains came from one sample sequenced in a study of blood T cell repertoires in COVID-19. Data came from immunoSEQ multiplex PCR; TCRdb stores just in-frame clones and leaves some out. The table lists a few hundred thousand clones, approximately 80% of them singletons. Sequenced sample: peripheral blood. Source of these receptors: a man older than 75 with acute or convalescent COVID-19.

The chain is built from TRBV7-2 and TRBJ2-7; 7 bases map to TRBD1. The V segment lost 5 bases and the J segment 3 bases; nucleotides outside the gene matches: 10. CDR3 size: 15 residues. Germline V gives CDR1 SGHTA, CDR2 FQGNSA. In DNA, the CDR3 is TGTGCCAGCAGCCCCTCCGGGACAGCTTACTACGAGCAGTACTTC. As protein: CASSPSGTAYYEQYF.

Remarks on this clone: The same CDR3 can be traced to other DNA sequences in this sample. The chain joins TRBV30 to TRBJ1-1; D call uncertain. The CDR3 has 13 residues. Looked up from germline, CDR1 is GTSNPN and CDR2 is SVGIG (reference sequence). V gave up 0 bases and J gave up 0 bases, with 5 bases separating them. CDR3 nucleotide sequence: TGTGCCTGGAGTGTACTCATGAACACTGAAGCTTTCTTT. The encoded protein is CAWSVLMNTEAFF. The full variable domain, rest sourced from reference TRBV30 and TRBJ1-1, is SQTIHQWPATLVQPVGSPLSLECTVEGTSNPNLYWYRQAAGRGLQLLFYSVGIGQISSEVPQNLSASRPQDRQFILSSKKLLLSDSGFYLCAWSVLMNTEAFFGQGTRLTVV.

CDR3 sequence (DNA): TGTGCCAGTACGGTAGGCAGGGGCTATGGCTACACCTTC. This encodes CASTVGRGYGYTF. The chain joins TRBV19 to TRBJ1-2; D possibly corresponds to TRBD1 (6 bases). Per the germline V gene, CDR1 is LNHDA and CDR2 is SQIVND (reference sequence). Trimming took off 7 bases at V and 4 bases at J, with 13 bases between the two ends. The CDR3 is made up of 13 amino acids. Variable domain in full (rest from reference TRBV19 and TRBJ1-2): DGGITQSPKYLFRKEGQNVTLSCEQNLNHDAMYWYRQDPGQGLRLIYYSQIVNDFQKGDIAEGYSVSREKKESFPLTVTSAQKNPTAFYLCASTVGRGYGYTFGSGTRLTVV.

This chain links TRBV7-2 with TRBJ2-7; 15 bases align to TRBD2. From germline, CDR1 is SGHTA and CDR2 FQGNSA. This CDR3 has 14 residues. Trimming cost V 5 bases and J 6 bases; bases outside gene matches: 2. CDR3 in amino acids: CASSLGLAGGEQYF. The CDR3 DNA sequence: TGTGCCAGCAGCCTGGGACTAGCGGGAGGCGAGCAGTACTTC. Using reference TRBV7-2 and TRBJ2-7 for the parts outside the CDR3, the full variable domain is GAGVSQSPSNKVTEKGKDVELRCDPISGHTALYWYRQSLGQGLEFLIYFQGNSAPDKSGLPSDRFSAERTGGSVSTLTIQRTQQEDSAVYLCASSLGLAGGEQYFGPGTRLTVT.

The chain is built from TRBV4-2 and TRBJ1-3; D ambiguous. The CDR3 covers 16 residues. Germline-derived CDR1 and CDR2 are LGHNA and YNFKEQ. The ends were cut back, 0 bases at V and 2 bases at J, with 11 bases in the middle. CDR3 nucleotides: TGTGCCAGCAGCCAAGACCTCCCAGGTGCTGGAAACACCATATATTTT. Amino acids: CASSQDLPGAGNTIYF.

The sample holds a few counts of this clone. The rearrangement links TRBV5-6 to TRBJ1-4, with D tentatively TRBD1 (5 bases). The CDR3 consists of 14 residues. The germline V gene has CDR1 SGHDT and CDR2 YYEEEE. Between the trimmed V and J ends, which lost 4 bases and 4 bases, there was a span of 11 bases. The CDR3 sequence is CASSSRQSNEKLFF. CDR3 DNA: TGTGCCAGCAGCAGCCGACAGAGTAATGAAAAACTGTTTTTT.

This sequence joins TRBV2 and TRBJ2-7; D is ambiguous. Germline V CDR1 and CDR2: SNHLY, FYNNEI. The CDR3 runs to 14 residues. The ends were cut back, 4 bases at V and 2 bases at J, with 12 bases in the middle. The CDR3 bases are TGTGCCAGCAGTGGTAGGCAGGTTACCTACGAGCAGTACTTC. Amino acids: CASSGRQVTYEQYF.

This clone is a singleton in its sample. The rearrangement uses TRBV21-1 and TRBJ2-7; whether TRBD2, the table's D call, matches the DNA was not checked. TRBV21-1 is a known pseudogene. The CDR3 contains 15 residues. CDR3 region: CASSKAREYPYEQYF. DNA for the CDR3: TGTGCCAGCAGCAAAGCTCGTGAGTACCCCTACGAGCAGTACTTC.

V and J are TRBV5-1 and TRBJ2-1; TRBD1 agrees at 8 bases. Germline assignment: CDR1 SGHRS and CDR2 YFSETQ. J gave up 0 bases and V 2 bases, and 1 base lay outside the gene matches. The CDR3 is made up of 15 amino acids. The CDR3, as DNA: TGCGCCAGCAGCTTCGACAGGGGCTCCTACAATGAGCAGTTCTTC. Translated: CASSFDRGSYNEQFF. The full variable domain, with the rest looked up from reference TRBV5-1 and TRBJ2-1, is KAGVTQTPRYLIKTRGQQVTLSCSPISGHRSVSWYQQTPGQGLQFLFEYFSETQRNKGNFPGRFSGRQFSNSRSEMNVSTLELGDSALYLCASSFDRGSYNEQFFGPGTRLTVL.

The J gene is TRBJ2-1, the V gene TRBV5-6, with 7 bases that match TRBD1. The CDR3 runs to 15 residues. Germline V CDR1 and CDR2: SGHDT, YYEEEE. The ends lost 0 bases at V and 8 bases at J; junction bases unmatched: 8. CDR3 loop: CASSLGRGLGDEQFF. The DNA of the CDR3 is TGTGCCAGCAGCTTGGGTAGGGGGCTGGGAGATGAGCAGTTCTTC.

The rearrangement uses TRBV4-1 and TRBJ1-4; tentatively, D is TRBD1 (5 bases). Germline CDR1 is MGHRA and CDR2 is YSYEKL. V lost 3 bases and J lost 4, with 15 bases in between. The CDR3 runs to 16 residues. CDR3 nucleotide sequence: TGCGCCAGCAGCCACCCCGGGGGTGGGATTAATGAAAAACTGTTTTTT. The encoded protein is CASSHPGGGINEKLFF.

The chain employs TRBV7-9 and TRBJ2-3, with 11 bases matching TRBD1. The V gene's germline CDR1 is SEHNR and CDR2 FQNEAQ (reference sequence). This CDR3 is built from 17 residues. The J segment lost 2 bases and the V segment lost 6 bases, leaving 10 bases of the junction unmatched. The CDR3 loop reads CASRRTGGRRHTDTQYF. The CDR3 nucleotides are TGTGCCAGCAGGAGGACAGGGGGCCGAAGGCACACAGATACGCAGTATTTT.